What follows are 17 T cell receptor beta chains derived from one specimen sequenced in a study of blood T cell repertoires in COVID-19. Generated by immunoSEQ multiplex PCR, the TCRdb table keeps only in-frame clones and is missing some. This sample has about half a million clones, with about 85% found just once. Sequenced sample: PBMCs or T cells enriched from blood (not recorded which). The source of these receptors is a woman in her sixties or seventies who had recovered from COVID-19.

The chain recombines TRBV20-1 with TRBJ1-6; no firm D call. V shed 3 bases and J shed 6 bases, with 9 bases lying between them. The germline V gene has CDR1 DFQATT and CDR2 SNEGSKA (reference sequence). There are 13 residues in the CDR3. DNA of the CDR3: TGCAGTGCTAGTTCAGATGGTAATTCACCCCTCCACTTT. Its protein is CSASSDGNSPLHF.

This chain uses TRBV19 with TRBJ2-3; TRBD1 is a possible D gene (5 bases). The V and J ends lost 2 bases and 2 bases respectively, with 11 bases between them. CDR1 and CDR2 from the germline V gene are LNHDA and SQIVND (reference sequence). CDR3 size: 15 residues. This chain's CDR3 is CASSISRANTDTQYF. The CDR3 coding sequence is TGTGCCAGTAGTATATCCAGGGCCAACACAGATACGCAGTATTTT.

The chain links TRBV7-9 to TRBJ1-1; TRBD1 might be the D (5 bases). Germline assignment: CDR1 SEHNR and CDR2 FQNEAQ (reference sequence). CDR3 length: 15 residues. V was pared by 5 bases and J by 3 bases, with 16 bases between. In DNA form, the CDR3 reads TGTGCCAGCAGCACTTTCGTGTTAGGGGACACTGAAGCTTTCTTT. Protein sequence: CASSTFVLGDTEAFF.

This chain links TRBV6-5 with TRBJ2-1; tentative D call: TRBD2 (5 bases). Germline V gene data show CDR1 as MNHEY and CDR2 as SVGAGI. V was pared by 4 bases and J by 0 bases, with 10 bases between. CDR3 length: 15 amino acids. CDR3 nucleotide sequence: TGTGCCAGCAGTTCGCGGGCGAGCTCCTACAATGAGCAGTTCTTC. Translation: CASSSRASSYNEQFF.

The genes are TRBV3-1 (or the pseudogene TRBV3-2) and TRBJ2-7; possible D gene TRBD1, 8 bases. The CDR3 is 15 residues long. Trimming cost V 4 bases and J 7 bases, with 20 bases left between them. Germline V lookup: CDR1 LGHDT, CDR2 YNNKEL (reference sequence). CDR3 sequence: CASSPQQGAAGEQYF. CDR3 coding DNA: TGTGCCAGCAGCCCGCAGCAGGGGGCAGCGGGGGAGCAGTACTTC.

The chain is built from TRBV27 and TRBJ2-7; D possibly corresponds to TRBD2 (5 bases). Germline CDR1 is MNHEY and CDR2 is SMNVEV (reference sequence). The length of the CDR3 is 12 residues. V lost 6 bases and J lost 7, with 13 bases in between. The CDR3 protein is CASRAGVREQYF. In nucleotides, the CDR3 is TGTGCCAGCAGGGCCGGGGTCCGAGAGCAGTACTTC.

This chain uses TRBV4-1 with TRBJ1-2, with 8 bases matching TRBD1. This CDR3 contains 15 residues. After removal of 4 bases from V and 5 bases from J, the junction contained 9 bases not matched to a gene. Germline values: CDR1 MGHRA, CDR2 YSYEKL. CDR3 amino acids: CASSLPTGEGYGYTF. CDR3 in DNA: TGCGCCAGCAGCCTCCCGACAGGGGAAGGGTATGGCTACACCTTC.

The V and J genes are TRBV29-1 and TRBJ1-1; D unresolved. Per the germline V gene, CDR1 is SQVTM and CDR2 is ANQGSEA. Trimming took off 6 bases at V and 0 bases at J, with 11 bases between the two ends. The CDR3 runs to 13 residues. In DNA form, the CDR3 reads TGCAGCGTCTCGGGAGACATGAACACTGAAGCTTTCTTT. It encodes CSVSGDMNTEAFF.

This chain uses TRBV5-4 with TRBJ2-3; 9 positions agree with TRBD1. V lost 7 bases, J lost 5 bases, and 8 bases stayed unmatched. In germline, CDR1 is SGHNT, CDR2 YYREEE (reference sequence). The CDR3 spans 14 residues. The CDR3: CASSHGTGKDTQYF. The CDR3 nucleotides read TGTGCCAGCTCACATGGGACAGGGAAAGATACGCAGTATTTT.

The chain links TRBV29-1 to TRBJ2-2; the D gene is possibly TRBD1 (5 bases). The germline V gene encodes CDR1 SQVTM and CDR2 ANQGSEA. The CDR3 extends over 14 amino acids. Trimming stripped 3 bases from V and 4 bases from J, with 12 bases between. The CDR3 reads CSVDSQGFTGELFF. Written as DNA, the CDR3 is TGCAGCGTTGACAGTCAGGGTTTCACCGGGGAGCTGTTTTTT.

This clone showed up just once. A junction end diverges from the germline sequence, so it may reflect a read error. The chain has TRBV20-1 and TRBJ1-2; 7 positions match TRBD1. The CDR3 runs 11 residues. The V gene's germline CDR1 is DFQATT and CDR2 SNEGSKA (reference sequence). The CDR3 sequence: CSAPGDGQASF. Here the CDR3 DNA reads TGCAGTGCTCCAGGTGACGGACAGGCGTCCTTC.

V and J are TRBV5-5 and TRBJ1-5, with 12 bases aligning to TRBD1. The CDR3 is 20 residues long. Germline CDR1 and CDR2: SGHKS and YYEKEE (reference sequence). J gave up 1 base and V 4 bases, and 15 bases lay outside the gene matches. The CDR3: CASSVAIPGQGAKSNQPQHF. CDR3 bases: TGTGCCAGCAGCGTAGCGATACCGGGACAGGGGGCGAAGAGCAATCAGCCCCAGCATTTT.

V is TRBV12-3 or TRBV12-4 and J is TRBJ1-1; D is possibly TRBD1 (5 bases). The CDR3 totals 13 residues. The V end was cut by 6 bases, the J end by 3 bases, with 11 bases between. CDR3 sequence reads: CASRPGQYTEAFF. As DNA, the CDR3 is TGTGCCAGCAGGCCAGGGCAGTACACTGAAGCTTTCTTT.

CDR3 coding DNA: TGTGCCAGCAGCCCTATTGGACAGGGAGGTCAGCCCCAGCATTTT. It translates to CASSPIGQGGQPQHF. The rearrangement links TRBV5-5 to TRBJ1-5; TRBD1 agrees at 8 bases. This CDR3 is built from 15 residues. Losses at the gene ends were 4 bases for V and 6 bases for J; bases not matched to a gene: 9. CDR1 is SGHKS and CDR2 is YYEKEE in the germline V gene (reference sequence). The whole variable domain, remainder taken from reference TRBV5-5 and TRBJ1-5, is DAGVTQSPTHLIKTRGQQVTLRCSPISGHKSVSWYQQVLGQGPQFIFQYYEKEERGRGNFPDRFSARQFPNYSSELNVNALLLGDSALYLCASSPIGQGGQPQHFGDGTRLSIL.

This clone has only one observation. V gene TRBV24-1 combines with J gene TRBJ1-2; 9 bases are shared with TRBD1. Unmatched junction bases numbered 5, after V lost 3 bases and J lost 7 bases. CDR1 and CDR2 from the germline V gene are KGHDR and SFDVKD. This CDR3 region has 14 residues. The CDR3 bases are TGTGCCACCAGTGATCGAGACAGGGGGGTTGGCTACACCTTC. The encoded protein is CATSDRDRGVGYTF.

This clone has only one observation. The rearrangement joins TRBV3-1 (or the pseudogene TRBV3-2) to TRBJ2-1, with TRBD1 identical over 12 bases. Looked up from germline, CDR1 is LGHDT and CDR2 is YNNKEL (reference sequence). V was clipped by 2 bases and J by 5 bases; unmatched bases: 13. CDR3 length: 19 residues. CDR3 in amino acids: CASSQQLSGGQGANNEQFF. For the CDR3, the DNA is TGTGCCAGCAGCCAACAGTTGTCAGGGGGACAGGGGGCAAACAATGAGCAGTTCTTC.

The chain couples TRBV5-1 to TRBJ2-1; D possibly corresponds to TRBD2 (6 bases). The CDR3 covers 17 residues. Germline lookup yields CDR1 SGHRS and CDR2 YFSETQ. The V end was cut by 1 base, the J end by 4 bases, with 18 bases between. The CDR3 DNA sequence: TGCGCCAGCAGCTTGTGGGGCCGGGAGACTGCTTACAATGAGCAGTTCTTC. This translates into CASSLWGRETAYNEQFF.